This entry lists 20 T cell receptor beta chains sequenced from one sample in a study of blood T cell repertoires in COVID-19. TCRdb's table, derived via immunoSEQ multiplex PCR, lists solely in-frame clones and lacks some. The data hold tens of thousands of clones, with approximately 90% observed a single time. The sample consisted of peripheral blood. Source of these receptors: a human donor with active COVID-19. The donor label of this sample is uncertain.

In its sample, this clone was seen once. In DNA form, the CDR3 reads TGTGCCAGCAGCTTACCACTTGGACAGGTACCCTACGAGCAGTACTTC. Translation gives CASSLPLGQVPYEQYF. The chain combines TRBV7-9 with TRBJ2-7, with 7 bases lining up with TRBD1. Germline-derived CDR1 and CDR2 are SEHNR and FQNEAQ (reference sequence). V dropped 2 bases and J dropped 2; count of bases not matched to a gene: 9. CDR3 length equals 16 residues.

This clone showed up just a few times. This sequence joins TRBV6-1 and TRBJ1-3, with D uncertain. CDR3 size: 14 residues. Germline lookup yields CDR1 MNHNS and CDR2 SASEGT. V was clipped by 2 bases and J by 4 bases, with 9 bases between them. This chain's CDR3 is CASSEHREGNTIYF. The CDR3 DNA sequence: TGTGCCAGCAGTGAACACCGGGAGGGAAACACCATATATTTT.

The chain has TRBV7-2 and TRBJ1-1; tentatively, D is TRBD1 (5 bases). CDR3 length equals 14 residues. Germline CDR1 SGHTA, CDR2 FQGNSA. The V and J ends lost 1 base and 5 bases respectively, with 11 bases between them. This CDR3 reads CASSLGGSSTEAFF. The CDR3 DNA reads as TGTGCCAGCAGCTTAGGGGGCAGTAGTACTGAAGCTTTCTTT. Variable domain in full (rest from reference TRBV7-2 and TRBJ1-1): GAGVSQSPSNKVTEKGKDVELRCDPISGHTALYWYRQSLGQGLEFLIYFQGNSAPDKSGLPSDRFSAERTGGSVSTLTIQRTQQEDSAVYLCASSLGGSSTEAFFGQGTRLTVV.

This clone was recorded a few times. The chain joins TRBV12-5 to TRBJ1-1; TRBD1 is a possible D gene (5 bases). This CDR3 is built from 14 residues. Germline lookup yields CDR1 LGHNT and CDR2 FRNRAP. Trimming left V 0 bases short and J 1 base short, with 6 bases between. CDR3 sequence reads: CASGLVGGNTEAFF. The CDR3 DNA follows: TGTGCTAGTGGTTTGGTCGGGGGGAACACTGAAGCTTTCTTT.

This chain uses TRBV6-2 or TRBV6-3 with TRBJ1-2; the D gene is possibly TRBD1 (5 bases). V was cut by 5 bases and J by 6 bases, with 16 bases left in between. CDR1 and CDR2 from the germline V gene are MNHEY and SVGEGT. There are 14 residues in the CDR3. Here the CDR3 reads CASSPSDSVNGYTF. In DNA, the CDR3 is TGTGCCAGCAGTCCCTCCGACAGTGTTAATGGCTACACCTTC.

This chain uses TRBV5-1 with TRBJ1-1; 9 positions agree with TRBD1. Germline V gene lookup returns CDR1 SGHRS and CDR2 YFSETQ. Unmatched junction bases numbered 7, after V lost 0 bases and J lost 7 bases. The CDR3 is 15 amino acids. The CDR3 loop is CASSLAGQGKSEAFF. The CDR3, as DNA: TGCGCCAGCAGCTTGGCCGGACAGGGGAAAAGTGAAGCTTTCTTT.

This sequence joins TRBV18 and TRBJ2-5, with a weak D call TRBD1 (5 bases). Per the germline V gene, CDR1 is KGHSH and CDR2 is LQKENI. This CDR3 is 13 amino acids long. Trimming cost V 3 bases and J 5 bases, with 10 bases left between them. The CDR3 DNA follows: TGTGCCAGCTCACCGACAGTTTGGGAGACCCAGTACTTC. Its translation: CASSPTVWETQYF.

This clone was seen only once. The CDR3 loop is CASSQEGRGASYNEQFF. CDR3 DNA: TGCGCCAGCAGCCAAGAAGGGCGGGGGGCCTCCTACAATGAGCAGTTCTTC. This chain connects TRBV4-1 to TRBJ2-1, with 8 bases matching TRBD2. With V trimmed by 0 bases and J by 0 bases, 4 bases remained unmatched. The CDR3 has 17 amino acids. Germline assignment: CDR1 MGHRA and CDR2 YSYEKL.

The gene calls are TRBV9 and TRBJ2-2, with 11 bases that match TRBD2. J was trimmed by 3 bases and V by 2 bases; bases with no gene match: 3. Germline CDR1 and CDR2: SGDLS and YYNGEE. The CDR3 has 16 amino acids. The CDR3 loop reads CASSVLAGGDTGELFF. As DNA, the CDR3 is TGTGCCAGCAGCGTCCTAGCGGGGGGCGACACCGGGGAGCTGTTTTTT.

The V gene is TRBV5-6, the J gene TRBJ1-1, with D possibly being TRBD1 (5 bases). CDR1 is SGHDT, CDR2 YYEEEE, per germline. The ends were cut back, 0 bases at V and 3 bases at J, with 9 bases in the middle. CDR3 size: 14 residues. CDR3 sequence: CASSLGVGDTEAFF. CDR3 DNA sequence: TGTGCCAGCAGCTTGGGGGTAGGGGACACTGAAGCTTTCTTT.

The V gene is TRBV5-4, the J gene TRBJ1-1, with D possibly TRBD1 on 6 matching bases. Trimming pared 4 bases from V and 4 bases from J, leaving 17 bases between. CDR3 length: 15 amino acids. The germline CDR1 and CDR2 sequences are SGHNT and YYREEE (reference sequence). CDR3 amino acids: CASSMGGPGSTEAFF. CDR3 bases: TGTGCCAGCAGCATGGGGGGCCCCGGATCCACTGAAGCTTTCTTT.

V is TRBV6-5 and J is TRBJ2-5; 8 bases align to TRBD2. The CDR3 runs to 14 residues. The junction had 5 bases not matched to a gene; V was cut back by 6 bases and J by 2 bases. Germline V gene lookup returns CDR1 MNHEY and CDR2 SVGAGI. CDR3 nucleotides: TGTGCCAGCAGACGGGGGGGCATACAAGAGACCCAGTACTTC. This codes for CASRRGGIQETQYF.

The chain joins TRBV7-2 to TRBJ2-2; D might be TRBD2 (6 bases). Trimming shortened V by 5 bases and J by 4 bases, and 14 bases separated the two germline ends. The CDR3 has 15 residues. The V gene's germline CDR1 is SGHTA and CDR2 FQGNSA. The CDR3 coding sequence is TGTGCCAGCAGCCAGATCCGGGGGAGCACCGGGGAGCTGTTTTTT. Residues: CASSQIRGSTGELFF.

The chain combines TRBV3-1 (or the pseudogene TRBV3-2) with TRBJ2-1; 8 nucleotides line up with TRBD2. The J segment lost 6 bases and the V segment lost 3 bases, leaving 7 bases of the junction unmatched. Germline-derived CDR1 and CDR2 are LGHDT and YNNKEL (reference sequence). This CDR3 is 15 amino acids long. As DNA, the CDR3 is TGTGCCAGCAGCCAGATGGGGCGGGGGGCCAATGAGCAGTTCTTC. The encoded protein is CASSQMGRGANEQFF.

The genes are TRBV23-1 and TRBJ1-2; D is unresolved. TRBV23-1 falls under the ORF class, with uncertain function. The CDR3 loop spans 16 amino acids. The V end lost 0 bases, the J end lost 4 bases, and 15 bases lay between the germline ends. CDR3 residues: CASSQSRPGVSYGYTF. The CDR3 DNA sequence: TGCGCCAGCAGTCAATCTAGACCCGGGGTTAGCTATGGCTACACCTTC.

This clone was observed once. This chain connects TRBV9 to TRBJ2-5, with D possibly matching TRBD2 (6 bases). In germline, CDR1 is SGDLS, CDR2 YYNGEE. V was cut by 4 bases and J by 5 bases, with 15 bases left in between. The CDR3 covers 14 residues. The DNA for the CDR3 is TGTGCCAGCAGCCCCGTGGAGGGTGGGGAGACCCAGTACTTC. Protein product: CASSPVEGGETQYF. Based on the CDR3 plus reference TRBV9 and TRBJ2-5, the full variable domain is DSGVTQTPKHLITATGQRVTLRCSPRSGDLSVYWYQQSLDQGLQFLIQYYNGEERAKGNILERFSAQQFPDLHSELNLSSLELGDSALYFCASSPVEGGETQYFGPGTRLLVL.

The chain links TRBV5-1 to TRBJ2-2; D is undetermined. In germline, CDR1 is SGHRS, CDR2 YFSETQ. The CDR3 extends over 15 amino acids. The germline V and J ends were trimmed by 1 base and 4 bases, with 11 bases remaining between them. CDR3 sequence (DNA): TGCGCCAGCAGCTTGTCTTTAGCAGTCACCGGGGAGCTGTTTTTT. This encodes CASSLSLAVTGELFF.

The chain joins TRBV6-5 to TRBJ2-2; no firm D call. Trimming removed 6 bases at V and 4 bases at J, with 3 bases between. CDR1 is MNHEY and CDR2 is SVGAGI in the germline V gene. This CDR3 has 11 residues. CDR3 nucleotide sequence: TGTGCCAGCAGGGCCACCGGGGAGCTGTTTTTT. This gives the protein CASRATGELFF.

This clone was picked up one time. The chain has TRBV10-3 and TRBJ2-5, with 7 bases lining up with TRBD1. Unmatched junction bases numbered 4, after V lost 6 bases and J lost 3 bases. This CDR3 is 13 amino acids long. Germline CDR1 is ENHRY and CDR2 is SYGVKD. The CDR3 spells CAISWDREETQYF. The CDR3 DNA reads as TGTGCCATCAGCTGGGACAGAGAAGAGACCCAGTACTTC.

This clone appeared once. This chain joins TRBV11-2 and TRBJ1-3, with D tentatively TRBD1 (5 bases). Trimming cost V 5 bases and J 5 bases, with 7 bases left between them. Germline V gives CDR1 SGHAT, CDR2 FQNNGV. CDR3 length: 12 residues. CDR3 region: CASSQGRNTIYF. CDR3 sequence (DNA): TGTGCCAGCAGCCAGGGCCGAAACACCATATATTTT.